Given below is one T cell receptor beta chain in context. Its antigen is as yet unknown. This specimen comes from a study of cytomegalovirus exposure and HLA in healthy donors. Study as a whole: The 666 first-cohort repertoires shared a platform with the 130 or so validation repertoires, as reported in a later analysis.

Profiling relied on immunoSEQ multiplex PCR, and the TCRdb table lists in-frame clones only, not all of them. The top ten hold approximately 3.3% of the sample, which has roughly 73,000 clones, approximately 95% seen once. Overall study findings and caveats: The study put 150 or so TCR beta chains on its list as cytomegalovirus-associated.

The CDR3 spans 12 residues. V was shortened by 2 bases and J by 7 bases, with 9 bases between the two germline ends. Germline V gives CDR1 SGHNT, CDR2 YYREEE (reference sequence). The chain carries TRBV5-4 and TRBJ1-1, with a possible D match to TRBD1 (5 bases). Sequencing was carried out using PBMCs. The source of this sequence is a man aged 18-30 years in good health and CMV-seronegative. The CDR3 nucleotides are TGTGCCAGCAGCTTTTCAGGGATTGAAGCTTTCTTT. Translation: CASSFSGIEAFF. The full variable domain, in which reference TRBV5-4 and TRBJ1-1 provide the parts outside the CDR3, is ETGVTQSPTHLIKTRGQQVTLRCSSQSGHNTVSWYQQALGQGPQFIFQYYREEENGRGNFPPRFSGLQFPNYSSELNVNALELDDSALYLCASSFSGIEAFFGQGTRLTVV.